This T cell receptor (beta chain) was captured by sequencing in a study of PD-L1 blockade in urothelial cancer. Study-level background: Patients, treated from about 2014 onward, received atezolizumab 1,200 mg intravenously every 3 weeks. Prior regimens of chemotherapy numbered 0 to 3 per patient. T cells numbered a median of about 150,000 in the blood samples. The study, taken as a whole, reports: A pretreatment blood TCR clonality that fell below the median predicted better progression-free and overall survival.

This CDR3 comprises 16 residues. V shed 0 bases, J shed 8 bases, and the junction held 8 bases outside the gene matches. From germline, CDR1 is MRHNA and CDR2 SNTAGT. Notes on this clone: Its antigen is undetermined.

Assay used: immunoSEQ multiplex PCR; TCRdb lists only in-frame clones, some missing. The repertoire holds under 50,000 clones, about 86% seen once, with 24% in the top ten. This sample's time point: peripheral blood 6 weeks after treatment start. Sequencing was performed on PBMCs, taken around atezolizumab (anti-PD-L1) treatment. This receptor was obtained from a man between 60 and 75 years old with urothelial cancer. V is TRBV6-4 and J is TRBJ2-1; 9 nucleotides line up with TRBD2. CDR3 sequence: CASSDSSSGSFDEQFF. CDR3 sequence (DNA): TGTGCCAGCAGTGACTCGAGTAGCGGGAGCTTTGATGAGCAGTTCTTC.